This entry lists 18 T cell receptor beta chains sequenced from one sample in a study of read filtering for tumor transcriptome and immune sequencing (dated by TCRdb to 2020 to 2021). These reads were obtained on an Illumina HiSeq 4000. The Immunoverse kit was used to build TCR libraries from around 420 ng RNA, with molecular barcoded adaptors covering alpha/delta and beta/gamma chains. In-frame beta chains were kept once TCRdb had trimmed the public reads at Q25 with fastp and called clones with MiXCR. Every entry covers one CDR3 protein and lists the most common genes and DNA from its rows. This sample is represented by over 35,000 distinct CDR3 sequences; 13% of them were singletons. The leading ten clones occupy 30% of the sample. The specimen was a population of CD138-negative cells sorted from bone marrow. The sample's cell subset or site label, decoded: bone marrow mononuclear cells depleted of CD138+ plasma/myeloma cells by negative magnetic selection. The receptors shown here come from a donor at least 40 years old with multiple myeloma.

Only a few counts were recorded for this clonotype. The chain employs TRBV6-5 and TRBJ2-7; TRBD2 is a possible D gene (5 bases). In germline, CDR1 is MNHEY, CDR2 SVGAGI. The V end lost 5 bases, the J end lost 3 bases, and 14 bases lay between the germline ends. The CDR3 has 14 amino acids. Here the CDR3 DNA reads TGTGCCAGCAGTGATGAACCTAGCAGCTACGAGCAGTACTTC. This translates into CASSDEPSSYEQYF.

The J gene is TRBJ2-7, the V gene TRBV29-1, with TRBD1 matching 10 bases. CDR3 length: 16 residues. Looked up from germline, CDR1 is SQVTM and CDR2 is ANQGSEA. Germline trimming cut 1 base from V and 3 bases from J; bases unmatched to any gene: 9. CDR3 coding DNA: TGCAGCGTTGAAGTATGGGGAAGGACAGGGGGCTACGAGCAGTACTTC. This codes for CSVEVWGRTGGYEQYF.

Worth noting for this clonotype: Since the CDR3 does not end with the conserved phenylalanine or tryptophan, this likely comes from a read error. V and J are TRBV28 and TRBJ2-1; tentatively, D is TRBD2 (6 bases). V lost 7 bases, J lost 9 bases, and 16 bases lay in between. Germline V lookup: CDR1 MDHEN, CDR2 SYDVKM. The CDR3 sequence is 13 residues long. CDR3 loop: CASNPGGVIEQFS. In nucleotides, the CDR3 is TGTGCCAGCAATCCCGGGGGAGTAATTGAGCAGTTCTCC.

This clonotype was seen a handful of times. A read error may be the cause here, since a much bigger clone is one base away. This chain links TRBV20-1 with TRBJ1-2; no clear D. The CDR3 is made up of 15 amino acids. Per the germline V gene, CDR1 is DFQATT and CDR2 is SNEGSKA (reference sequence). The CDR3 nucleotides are TGCAGTGCTAGAGATCTGGGGTACCTTAACTATGGCTACGCCTTC. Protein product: CSARDLGYLNYGYAF.

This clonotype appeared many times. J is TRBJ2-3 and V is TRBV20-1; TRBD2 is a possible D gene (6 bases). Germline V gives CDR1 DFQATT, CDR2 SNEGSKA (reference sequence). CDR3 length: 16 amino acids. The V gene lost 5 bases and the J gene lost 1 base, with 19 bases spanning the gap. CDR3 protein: CSAPHTRRGGTDTQYF. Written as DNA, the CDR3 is TGCAGTGCTCCTCACACGAGGAGGGGCGGCACAGATACGCAGTATTTT.

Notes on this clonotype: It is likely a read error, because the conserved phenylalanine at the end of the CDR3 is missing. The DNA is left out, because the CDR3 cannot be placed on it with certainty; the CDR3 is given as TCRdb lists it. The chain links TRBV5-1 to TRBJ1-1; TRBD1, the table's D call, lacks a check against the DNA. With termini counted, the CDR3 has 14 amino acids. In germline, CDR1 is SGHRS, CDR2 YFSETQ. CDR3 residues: CASSPRQGDSEVFI.

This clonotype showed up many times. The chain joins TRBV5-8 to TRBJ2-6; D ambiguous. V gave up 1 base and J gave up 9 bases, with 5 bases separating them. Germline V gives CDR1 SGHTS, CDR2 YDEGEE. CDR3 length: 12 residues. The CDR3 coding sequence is TGTGCCAGCAGCTTGAGGATCAACGTCCTGACTTTC. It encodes CASSLRINVLTF.

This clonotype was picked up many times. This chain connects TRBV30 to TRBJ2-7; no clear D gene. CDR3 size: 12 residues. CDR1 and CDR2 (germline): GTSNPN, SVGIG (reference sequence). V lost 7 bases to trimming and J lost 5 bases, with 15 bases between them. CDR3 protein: CALRRASHEQYF. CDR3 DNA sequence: TGTGCCTTACGGCGTGCTTCCCACGAGCAGTACTTC.

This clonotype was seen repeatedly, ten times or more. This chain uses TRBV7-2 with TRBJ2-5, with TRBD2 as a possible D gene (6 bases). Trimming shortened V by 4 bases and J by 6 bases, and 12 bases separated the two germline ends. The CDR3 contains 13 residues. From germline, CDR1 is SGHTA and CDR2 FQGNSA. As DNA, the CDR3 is TGTGCCAGCAGCTCTGTGGAGGGGAAGACCCAGTACTTC. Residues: CASSSVEGKTQYF.

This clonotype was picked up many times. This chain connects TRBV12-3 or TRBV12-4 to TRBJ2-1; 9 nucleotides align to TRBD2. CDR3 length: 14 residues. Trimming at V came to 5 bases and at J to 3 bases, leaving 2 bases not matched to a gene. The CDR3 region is CASSAGGGYNEQFF. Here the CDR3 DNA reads TGTGCCAGCAGTGCGGGAGGGGGCTACAATGAGCAGTTCTTC.

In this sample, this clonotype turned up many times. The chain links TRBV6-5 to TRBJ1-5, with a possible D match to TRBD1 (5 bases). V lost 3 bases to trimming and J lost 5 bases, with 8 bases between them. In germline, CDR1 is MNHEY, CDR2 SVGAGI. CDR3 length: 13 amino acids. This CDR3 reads CASSYLGDQPQHF. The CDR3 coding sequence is TGTGCCAGCAGTTATTTGGGGGATCAGCCCCAGCATTTT.

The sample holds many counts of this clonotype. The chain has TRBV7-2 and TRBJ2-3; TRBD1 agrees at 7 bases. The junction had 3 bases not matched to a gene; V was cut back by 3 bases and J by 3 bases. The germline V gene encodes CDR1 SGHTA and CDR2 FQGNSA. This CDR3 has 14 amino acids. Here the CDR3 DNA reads TGTGCCAGCAGCTTTTGGGACAGAACAGATACGCAGTATTTT. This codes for CASSFWDRTDTQYF.

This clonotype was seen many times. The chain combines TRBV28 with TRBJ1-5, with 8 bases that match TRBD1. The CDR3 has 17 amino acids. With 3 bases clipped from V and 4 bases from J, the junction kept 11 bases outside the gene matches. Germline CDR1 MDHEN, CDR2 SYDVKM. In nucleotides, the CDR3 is TGTGCCAGCAGTTTGAGGGGGGCAGGGGGCGCAAATCAGCCCCAGCATTTT. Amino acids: CASSLRGAGGANQPQHF.

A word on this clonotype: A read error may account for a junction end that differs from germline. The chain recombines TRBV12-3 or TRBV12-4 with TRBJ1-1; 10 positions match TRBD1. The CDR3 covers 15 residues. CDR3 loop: CVSSHRTDRGEEAFF. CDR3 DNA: TGTGTCAGCAGTCACCGTACGGACAGGGGGGAAGAAGCTTTCTTT.

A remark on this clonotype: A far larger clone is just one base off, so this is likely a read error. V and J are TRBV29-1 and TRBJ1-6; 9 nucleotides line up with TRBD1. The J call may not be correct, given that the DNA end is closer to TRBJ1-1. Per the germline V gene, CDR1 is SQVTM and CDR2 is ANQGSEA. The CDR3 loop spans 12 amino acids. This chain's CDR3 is CSTGGRTGGAFF. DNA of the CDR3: TGCAGCACGGGGGGTAGAACAGGGGGCGCTTTCTTT.

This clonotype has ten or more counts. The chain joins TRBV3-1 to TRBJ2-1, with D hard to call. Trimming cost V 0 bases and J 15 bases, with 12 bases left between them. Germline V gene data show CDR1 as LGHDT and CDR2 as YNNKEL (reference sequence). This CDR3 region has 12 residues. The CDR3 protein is CASSQDVASLFF. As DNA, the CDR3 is TGTGCCAGCAGCCAAGATGTAGCTAGTCTGTTCTTC.

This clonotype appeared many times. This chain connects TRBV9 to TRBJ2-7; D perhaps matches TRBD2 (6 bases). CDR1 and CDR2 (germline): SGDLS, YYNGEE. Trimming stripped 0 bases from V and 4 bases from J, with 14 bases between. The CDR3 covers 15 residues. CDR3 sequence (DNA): TGTGCCAGCAGCGTAGGTGCGGACTACCTTTACGAGCAGTACTTC. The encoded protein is CASSVGADYLYEQYF.

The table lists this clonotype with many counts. CDR3 bases: TGTGCCAGCAGTCCCGGGAGTGCTGTTTACAATGAGCAGTTCTTC. Translation gives CASSPGSAVYNEQFF. The chain has TRBV6-4 and TRBJ2-1, with TRBD2 as a possible D gene (6 bases). The V end lost 5 bases, the J end lost 4 bases, and 15 bases lay between the germline ends. This CDR3 has 15 amino acids. From germline, CDR1 is MRHNA and CDR2 SNTAGT.